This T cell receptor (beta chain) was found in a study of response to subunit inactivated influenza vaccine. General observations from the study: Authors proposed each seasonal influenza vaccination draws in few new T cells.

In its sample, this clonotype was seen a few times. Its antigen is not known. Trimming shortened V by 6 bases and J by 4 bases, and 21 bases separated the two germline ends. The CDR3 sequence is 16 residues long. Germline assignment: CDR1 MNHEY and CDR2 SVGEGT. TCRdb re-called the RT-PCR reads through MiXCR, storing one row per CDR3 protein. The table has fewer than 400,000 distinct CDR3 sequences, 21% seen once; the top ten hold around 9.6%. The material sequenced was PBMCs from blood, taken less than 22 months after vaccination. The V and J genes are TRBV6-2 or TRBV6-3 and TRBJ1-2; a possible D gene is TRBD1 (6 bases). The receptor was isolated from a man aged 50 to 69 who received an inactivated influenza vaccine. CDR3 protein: CASSPFLPGHSYGYTF. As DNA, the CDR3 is TGTGCCAGCAGCCCCTTTCTACCGGGACACTCCTATGGCTACACCTTC.